Below, 14 T cell receptor beta chains from the same sample are listed, as sequenced in a study of cytotoxic CD8 clonotypes in ibrutinib-treated CLL. Using immunoSEQ multiplex PCR, the repertoire was profiled, and TCRdb retains in-frame clones only, with some absent. This table holds about 130,000 clones, 60% to 85% found once. The starting material was PBMCs, obtained after 24 months of ibrutinib treatment. All receptors come from a human donor with chronic lymphocytic leukemia.

The chain has TRBV27 and TRBJ2-7; D perhaps matches TRBD1 (7 bases). Germline V gene sequence: CDR1 MNHEY, CDR2 SMNVEV (reference sequence). There are 13 residues in the CDR3. The V end was cut by 7 bases, the J end by 5 bases, with 15 bases between. CDR3 DNA sequence: TGTGCCAGCACCCCAGGGGGGTTCGACGAGCAGTACTTC. Translation: CASTPGGFDEQYF.

V and J are TRBV28 and TRBJ2-5; 7 nucleotides agree with TRBD2. The CDR3 is made up of 15 amino acids. In germline, CDR1 is MDHEN, CDR2 SYDVKM. V lost 10 bases, J lost 5 bases, and 16 bases stayed unmatched. The CDR3 DNA reads TGTGCCACCACCACCCCGGGAGGTGCGGGTGAGACCCAGTACTTC. It codes for CATTTPGGAGETQYF.

The chain joins TRBV5-6 to TRBJ1-5; D gene unclear. The CDR3 consists of 13 residues. Per germline, CDR1 SGHDT and CDR2 YYEEEE. Trimming took off 0 bases at V and 4 bases at J, with 5 bases between the two ends. The CDR3 sequence: CASSLAPNQPQHF. The DNA for the CDR3 is TGTGCCAGCAGCTTGGCCCCTAATCAGCCCCAGCATTTT.

This clone came up once. The chain has TRBV5-4 and TRBJ2-7, with 7 bases aligning to TRBD2. The germline V gene has CDR1 SGHNT and CDR2 YYREEE (reference sequence). V lost 3 bases and J lost 3; bases outside the gene matches: 0. The CDR3 runs 12 residues. The CDR3, as DNA: TGTGCCAGCAGCTGGGGGGGCTACGAGCAGTACTTC. The encoded protein is CASSWGGYEQYF. Supplemented by reference TRBV5-4 and TRBJ2-7, the full variable domain reads ETGVTQSPTHLIKTRGQQVTLRCSSQSGHNTVSWYQQALGQGPQFIFQYYREEENGRGNFPPRFSGLQFPNYSSELNVNALELDDSALYLCASSWGGYEQYFGPGTRLTVT.

This clone was found once. Mismatch with germline at one junction end may stem from a read error. V usage is TRBV7-2 and J usage is TRBJ2-3; the match to TRBD2 covers 9 bases. The CDR3 spans 15 residues. Per the germline V gene, CDR1 is SGHTA and CDR2 is FQGNSA. The CDR3 nucleotides read TGTGCCAGCAGCGTAGCGGGAGTTAGGACAGATACGCAGTATTTT. Its protein product is CASSVAGVRTDTQYF.

The chain carries TRBV30 and TRBJ1-2; D is possibly TRBD1 (6 bases). Trimming pared 4 bases from V and 0 bases from J, leaving 12 bases between. The CDR3 has 14 residues. Germline values: CDR1 GTSNPN, CDR2 SVGIG (reference sequence). CDR3 sequence reads: CAWTAGGSNYGYTF. The CDR3 nucleotides read TGTGCCTGGACGGCGGGGGGCTCTAACTATGGCTACACCTTC.

This clone occurred a few times. The rearrangement joins TRBV7-9 to TRBJ1-1; unclear D gene. The CDR3 is 13 residues long. Trimming removed 1 base at V and 8 bases at J, with 11 bases between. CDR1 and CDR2 (germline): SEHNR, FQNEAQ (reference sequence). The CDR3 region has the DNA TGTGCCAGCAGCTTAGGGCCGGGGTTGGAAGCTTTCTTT. Residues: CASSLGPGLEAFF.

A note on this clone: Other DNA sequences in this specimen translate into the identical CDR3. The chain links TRBV5-1 to TRBJ2-3, with 10 bases lining up with TRBD2. With 4 bases clipped from V and 3 bases from J, the junction kept 8 bases outside the gene matches. The CDR3 has 16 residues. Germline CDR1 reads SGHRS; CDR2 reads YFSETQ. The CDR3 region has the DNA TGCGCCAGCAGCCCGGGGCTAGCGGGGGAAACAGATACGCAGTATTTT. Translated, it gives CASSPGLAGETDTQYF.

This chain connects TRBV18 to TRBJ2-3; D gene uncertain. V lost 3 bases and J lost 6, with 7 bases in between. Germline-derived CDR1 and CDR2 are KGHSH and LQKENI. The CDR3 length is 12 residues. The CDR3 sequence: CASSPSVDTQYF. CDR3 in DNA: TGTGCCAGCTCACCCAGTGTGGATACGCAGTATTTT.

The chain uses TRBV30 and TRBJ2-7; D may be TRBD1 (6 bases). Germline lookup yields CDR1 GTSNPN and CDR2 SVGIG (reference sequence). Trimming took 1 base from V and 4 from J, leaving 8 bases between them. This CDR3 spans 12 amino acids. The chain's CDR3 is CAWSGTEYEQYF. CDR3 nucleotides: TGTGCCTGGAGTGGGACAGAGTACGAGCAGTACTTC.

This clone has only one observation. The chain couples TRBV11-2 to TRBJ2-7; D is undetermined. The CDR3 contains 13 residues. The germline V and J ends were trimmed by 0 bases and 6 bases, with 9 bases remaining between them. Germline values: CDR1 SGHAT, CDR2 FQNNGV. DNA for the CDR3: TGTGCCAGCAGCTTAGATTTTGAATCCGAGCAGTACTTC. It encodes CASSLDFESEQYF.

This clone was recorded a few times. The chain is built from TRBV5-1 and TRBJ1-5; D gene ambiguous. The length of the CDR3 is 13 residues. CDR1 is SGHRS, CDR2 YFSETQ, per germline. V was trimmed by 4 bases and J by 11 bases, leaving 16 bases between them. The DNA for the CDR3 is TGCGCCAGCAGCCCGGACGGTGGCCCGGCCCAGCATTTT. It yields the protein CASSPDGGPAQHF.

This clone was seen only a few times. One end of the junction does not line up with germline, which may come from a read error. V usage is TRBV6-1 and J usage is TRBJ1-5; D unresolved. The V gene's germline CDR1 is MNHNS and CDR2 SASEGT. CDR3 length: 13 amino acids. Here the CDR3 reads CASSQNRQHPVYF. In DNA, the CDR3 is TGTGCCAGCAGCCAAAACCGCCAACACCCGGTGTATTTT.

V is TRBV28 and J is TRBJ2-7, with TRBD1 identical over 7 bases. After removal of 6 bases from V and 2 bases from J, the junction contained 7 bases not matched to a gene. Germline V lookup: CDR1 MDHEN, CDR2 SYDVKM. The CDR3 totals 14 residues. The CDR3 region is CASSDRALTYEQYF. CDR3 sequence (DNA): TGTGCCAGCAGCGACAGGGCGCTTACCTACGAGCAGTACTTC.